Listed below are T cell receptor beta chains from one sample, sequenced in a study of blood T cell repertoires in COVID-19. The assay was immunoSEQ multiplex PCR, and TCRdb's table has in-frame clones only and misses some. The table records 6,000 or so clones, 80% to 90% of them present only once. Sequencing was carried out using peripheral blood. Receptors were obtained from a human donor with active COVID-19. The donor label of this sample is uncertain. Each CDR3 is given with its conserved first and last residue. The order of the fields is clone size, D gene, CDR3 length, V gene, J gene, CDR3 DNA, CDR3 protein. The D gene is left open where the match is weak. The size entry is marked missing in some rows and otherwise reads once, few, many or a size class.

clone size: NA; D gene: TRBD1; CDR3 length: 15; V gene: TRBV25-1; J gene: TRBJ1-2; CDR3 DNA: TGTGCCAGCAGTCCCCAGACAGGGCTTAACTATGGCTACACCTTC; CDR3 protein: CASSPQTGLNYGYTF
clone size: NA; D gene: TRBD1; CDR3 length: 18; V gene: TRBV4-3; J gene: TRBJ1-3; CDR3 DNA: TGCGCCAGCAGCACAACCCGGACAGGTGCCCTCTCTGGAAACACCATATATTTT; CDR3 protein: CASSTTRTGALSGNTIYF
clone size: few; D gene: TRBD1; CDR3 length: 15; V gene: TRBV18; J gene: TRBJ1-1; CDR3 DNA: TGTGCCAGCTCGCTTAACAGGGGGCGGCTCACTGAAGCTTTCTTT; CDR3 protein: CASSLNRGRLTEAFF
clone size: NA; D gene: NA; CDR3 length: 14; V gene: TRBV27; J gene: TRBJ2-1; CDR3 DNA: TGTGCCAGCAGTTTATCCAGGGTCATGAATGAGCAGTTCTTC; CDR3 protein: CASSLSRVMNEQFF
clone size: NA; D gene: TRBD1; CDR3 length: 16; V gene: TRBV3-1/TRBV3-2; J gene: TRBJ1-1; CDR3 DNA: TGTGCCAGCAGCCTTTTTTCAGACAGGGGGCTCGGTGAAGCTTTCTTT; CDR3 protein: CASSLFSDRGLGEAFF
clone size: NA; D gene: TRBD2; CDR3 length: 14; V gene: TRBV6-5; J gene: TRBJ2-5; CDR3 DNA: TGTGCCAGCAGACGGACTAGAGCCCAAGAGACCCAGTACTTC; CDR3 protein: CASRRTRAQETQYF
clone size: NA; D gene: NA; CDR3 length: 15; V gene: TRBV21-1; J gene: TRBJ2-2; CDR3 DNA: TGTGCCAGCCCCGAGCGGGTTCGTTCCACCGGGGAGCTGTTTTTT; CDR3 protein: CASPERVRSTGELFF
clone size: NA; D gene: NA; CDR3 length: 15; V gene: TRBV5-1; J gene: TRBJ2-2; CDR3 DNA: TGCGCCAGCAGCTTGGTTCAGGGATCCACCGGGGAGCTGTTTTTT; CDR3 protein: CASSLVQGSTGELFF
clone size: NA; D gene: TRBD1; CDR3 length: 15; V gene: TRBV15; J gene: TRBJ2-1; CDR3 DNA: TGTGCCACCAGCAGACGGACAGGGTACTACAATGAGCAGTTCTTC; CDR3 protein: CATSRRTGYYNEQFF
clone size: once; D gene: NA; CDR3 length: 18; V gene: TRBV9; J gene: TRBJ2-7; CDR3 DNA: TGTGCCAGCAGCGTAGGGACAGAAGCGGGGAGTATCTCCTACGAGCAGTACTTC; CDR3 protein: CASSVGTEAGSISYEQYF
clone size: NA; D gene: NA; CDR3 length: 12; V gene: TRBV5-8; J gene: TRBJ2-7; CDR3 DNA: TGTGCCAGCTTCCTTAGTTCCTACGAGCAGTACTTC; CDR3 protein: CASFLSSYEQYF
clone size: NA; D gene: NA; CDR3 length: 12; V gene: TRBV18; J gene: TRBJ2-7; CDR3 DNA: TGTGCCAGCTCAGCCACAGACTACGAGCAGTACTTC; CDR3 protein: CASSATDYEQYF
clone size: few; D gene: TRBD1; CDR3 length: 11; V gene: TRBV30; J gene: TRBJ1-2; CDR3 DNA: TGTGCCCGCCGACAGGGTATTGGCTACACCTTC; CDR3 protein: CARRQGIGYTF
clone size: NA; D gene: NA; CDR3 length: 14; V gene: TRBV28; J gene: TRBJ1-4; CDR3 DNA: TGTGCCAGCAGCCGAGGTGGGGATGGGGCAAAACTGTTTTTT; CDR3 protein: CASSRGGDGAKLFF
clone size: NA; D gene: TRBD2; CDR3 length: 18; V gene: TRBV19; J gene: TRBJ2-1; CDR3 DNA: TGTGCCAGTACCCTGGTCCGGACCCCTAGCGCGGCGGGGGGGAGGGTGTTCTTC; CDR3 protein: CASTLVRTPSAAGGRVFF
clone size: NA; D gene: NA; CDR3 length: 14; V gene: TRBV6-5; J gene: TRBJ1-1; CDR3 DNA: TGTGCCAGCAGAGGACAGCAAATGAACACTGAAGCTTTCTTT; CDR3 protein: CASRGQQMNTEAFF
clone size: NA; D gene: TRBD1; CDR3 length: 16; V gene: TRBV18; J gene: TRBJ2-7; CDR3 DNA: TGTGCCAGCTCACGAGGGACAGGAACACCCCCCTACGAGCAGTACTTC; CDR3 protein: CASSRGTGTPPYEQYF
clone size: NA; D gene: NA; CDR3 length: 15; V gene: TRBV6-4; J gene: TRBJ2-1; CDR3 DNA: TGTGCCAGCAGTGACTCCCGGGACGGGGGCAATGAGCAGTTCTTC; CDR3 protein: CASSDSRDGGNEQFF
clone size: NA; D gene: NA; CDR3 length: 14; V gene: TRBV27; J gene: TRBJ2-5; CDR3 DNA: TGTGCCAGCAGTTCGGCAGGGGCACAAGAGACCCAGTACTTC; CDR3 protein: CASSSAGAQETQYF
clone size: NA; D gene: TRBD1; CDR3 length: 16; V gene: TRBV18; J gene: TRBJ1-1; CDR3 DNA: TGTGCCAGCTCGAACCGACAGGGGGGGATGAACACTGAAGCTTTCTTT; CDR3 protein: CASSNRQGGMNTEAFF
clone size: NA; D gene: NA; CDR3 length: 15; V gene: TRBV15; J gene: TRBJ1-5; CDR3 DNA: TGTGCCACCAGCGGACCAGAGCCAGGGTACCAGCCCCAGCATTTT; CDR3 protein: CATSGPEPGYQPQHF
clone size: NA; D gene: NA; CDR3 length: 15; V gene: TRBV5-5; J gene: TRBJ2-5; CDR3 DNA: TGTGCCAGCAGCTTGGCCGAGCAGGTTCAAGAGACCCAGTACTTC; CDR3 protein: CASSLAEQVQETQYF
clone size: NA; D gene: TRBD2; CDR3 length: 16; V gene: TRBV5-4; J gene: TRBJ2-1; CDR3 DNA: TGTGCCAGCAGCTTGGCCTTGACTAGCGGAAACAATGAGCAGTTCTTC; CDR3 protein: CASSLALTSGNNEQFF
clone size: NA; D gene: TRBD1; CDR3 length: 14; V gene: TRBV4-1; J gene: TRBJ1-6; CDR3 DNA: TGCGCCAGCAGCCTGACAGGGCTTCAGTCACCCCTCCACTTT; CDR3 protein: CASSLTGLQSPLHF
clone size: NA; D gene: NA; CDR3 length: 11; V gene: TRBV10-3; J gene: TRBJ1-1; CDR3 DNA: TGTGCCATCAGCCGGGGCACTGAAGCTTTCTTT; CDR3 protein: CAISRGTEAFF
clone size: large; D gene: TRBD1; CDR3 length: 14; V gene: TRBV19; J gene: TRBJ1-2; CDR3 DNA: TGTGCCAGTAGCCCCAGGGGGCAAGGCTATGGCTACACCTTC; CDR3 protein: CASSPRGQGYGYTF
clone size: NA; D gene: NA; CDR3 length: 12; V gene: TRBV6-6; J gene: TRBJ1-1; CDR3 DNA: TGTGCCAGCAGGATATTAAACTCCGAAGCTTTCTTT; CDR3 protein: CASRILNSEAFF
clone size: NA; D gene: TRBD2; CDR3 length: 15; V gene: TRBV5-1; J gene: TRBJ2-1; CDR3 DNA: TGCGCCAGCAGCTTGTTAACTAGCGGGAGTGATGAGCAGTTCTTC; CDR3 protein: CASSLLTSGSDEQFF
clone size: NA; D gene: TRBD1; CDR3 length: 17; V gene: TRBV4-3; J gene: TRBJ2-2; CDR3 DNA: TGCGCCAGCAGCCAAGATATGACAGGGGGCTACACCGGGGAGCTGTTTTTT; CDR3 protein: CASSQDMTGGYTGELFF
clone size: NA; D gene: TRBD1; CDR3 length: 16; V gene: TRBV15; J gene: TRBJ2-3; CDR3 DNA: TGTGCCACCAGCAGAGATAGACAGGGGAAAGCAGATACGCAGTATTTT; CDR3 protein: CATSRDRQGKADTQYF
clone size: NA; D gene: NA; CDR3 length: 13; V gene: TRBV5-4; J gene: TRBJ2-4; CDR3 DNA: TGTGCCACAAGTACAGGGGCCAAAAACATTCAGTACTTC; CDR3 protein: CATSTGAKNIQYF
clone size: NA; D gene: TRBD2; CDR3 length: 15; V gene: TRBV5-1; J gene: TRBJ2-7; CDR3 DNA: TGCGCCAGCAGCTTACCGGGACTAGGGGACTACGAGCAGTACTTC; CDR3 protein: CASSLPGLGDYEQYF
clone size: NA; D gene: TRBD1; CDR3 length: 16; V gene: TRBV3-1/TRBV3-2; J gene: TRBJ2-2; CDR3 DNA: TGTGCCAGCAGCTCAAGAGGGGGCAGTAGTGGTGGGGAGCTGTTTTTT; CDR3 protein: CASSSRGGSSGGELFF
clone size: NA; D gene: TRBD1; CDR3 length: 16; V gene: TRBV6-6; J gene: TRBJ1-3; CDR3 DNA: TGTGCCAGCAGTTACACACAGGGGTACTCTGGAAACACCATATATTTT; CDR3 protein: CASSYTQGYSGNTIYF
clone size: NA; D gene: NA; CDR3 length: 15; V gene: TRBV21-1; J gene: TRBJ2-7; CDR3 DNA: TGTGCCAGCAGCAATGCAACAGTCCCAGAAGGCGAGCAGTACTTC; CDR3 protein: CASSNATVPEGEQYF
clone size: NA; D gene: TRBD1; CDR3 length: 15; V gene: TRBV18; J gene: TRBJ2-3; CDR3 DNA: TGTGCCAGCTCACCCGGGACAGTTAGCACAGATACGCAGTATTTT; CDR3 protein: CASSPGTVSTDTQYF
clone size: NA; D gene: TRBD2; CDR3 length: 14; V gene: TRBV29-1; J gene: TRBJ2-7; CDR3 DNA: TGCAGCGCCCTGACTAGCGGGAGTAGCTACGAGCAGTACTTC; CDR3 protein: CSALTSGSSYEQYF
clone size: few; D gene: NA; CDR3 length: 14; V gene: TRBV6-2/TRBV6-3; J gene: TRBJ2-3; CDR3 DNA: TGTGCCAGCAGTTACTCGAACCGGGACTTTCAACTGTATTTT; CDR3 protein: CASSYSNRDFQLYF
clone size: NA; D gene: NA; CDR3 length: 17; V gene: TRBV28; J gene: TRBJ2-1; CDR3 DNA: TGTGCCAGCAGTCCTAGGCCAACTGACGGCCGCCGAAATGAGCAGTTCTTC; CDR3 protein: CASSPRPTDGRRNEQFF
clone size: NA; D gene: NA; CDR3 length: 15; V gene: TRBV6-5; J gene: TRBJ1-4; CDR3 DNA: TGTGCCAGCATCCGTAGGATCGGGGCTAATGAAAAACTGTTTTTT; CDR3 protein: CASIRRIGANEKLFF
clone size: NA; D gene: TRBD1; CDR3 length: 17; V gene: TRBV27; J gene: TRBJ1-5; CDR3 DNA: TGTGCCAGCAGCCGAATGGGACAGGGGAATCTAGGACAGCCCCAGCATTTT; CDR3 protein: CASSRMGQGNLGQPQHF
clone size: NA; D gene: TRBD2; CDR3 length: 15; V gene: TRBV30; J gene: TRBJ2-2; CDR3 DNA: TGTGCCTGGGATGGGAGCGGGAGACTGGCCGGGGAGCTGTTTTTT; CDR3 protein: CAWDGSGRLAGELFF
clone size: NA; D gene: NA; CDR3 length: 15; V gene: TRBV7-8; J gene: TRBJ1-3; CDR3 DNA: TGTGCCAGCAGTCTCGGACAGACATCTGGAAACACCATATATTTT; CDR3 protein: CASSLGQTSGNTIYF
clone size: NA; D gene: NA; CDR3 length: 12; V gene: TRBV19; J gene: TRBJ2-2; CDR3 DNA: TGTGCCAGTAGCTGGGAACACCGGGGAGCTGTTTTT; CDR3 protein: CASSWEHRGAVF
clone size: NA; D gene: NA; CDR3 length: 15; V gene: TRBV19; J gene: TRBJ2-3; CDR3 DNA: TGTGCCAGTAGTCCCATGGGACAAAGCACAGATACGCAGTATTTT; CDR3 protein: CASSPMGQSTDTQYF
clone size: NA; D gene: NA; CDR3 length: 14; V gene: TRBV5-1; J gene: TRBJ2-2; CDR3 DNA: TGCGCCAGCAGCTTGAACGGGAACACCGGGGAGCTGTTTTTT; CDR3 protein: CASSLNGNTGELFF
clone size: NA; D gene: NA; CDR3 length: 13; V gene: TRBV19; J gene: TRBJ2-2; CDR3 DNA: TGTGCCAGCACAGACAGGAGCACCGGGGAGCTGTTTTTT; CDR3 protein: CASTDRSTGELFF
clone size: once; D gene: TRBD2; CDR3 length: 14; V gene: TRBV6-5; J gene: TRBJ2-7; CDR3 DNA: TGTGCCAGCAGGATGACTAGCCTAACCTACGAGCAGTACTTC; CDR3 protein: CASRMTSLTYEQYF
clone size: NA; D gene: TRBD1; CDR3 length: 14; V gene: TRBV19; J gene: TRBJ1-2; CDR3 DNA: TGTGCCAGTAGTCCTCGTGGACAGGGCTATGGCTACACCTTC; CDR3 protein: CASSPRGQGYGYTF
clone size: NA; D gene: NA; CDR3 length: 17; V gene: TRBV11-2; J gene: TRBJ2-6; CDR3 DNA: TGTGCCAGCAGACGAACTAGAGCTAGCTATGGGGCCAACGTCCTGACTTTC; CDR3 protein: CASRRTRASYGANVLTF
clone size: few; D gene: NA; CDR3 length: 14; V gene: TRBV7-6; J gene: TRBJ2-7; CDR3 DNA: TGTGCCAGCAGCTTTACGAGGTCCTCCTACGAGCAGTACTTC; CDR3 protein: CASSFTRSSYEQYF
clone size: NA; D gene: NA; CDR3 length: 15; V gene: TRBV7-9; J gene: TRBJ2-5; CDR3 DNA: TGTGCCAGCAGCTCCCGTTCTAGAGGGGGAGAGACCCAGTACTTC; CDR3 protein: CASSSRSRGGETQYF
clone size: NA; D gene: TRBD2; CDR3 length: 13; V gene: TRBV29-1; J gene: TRBJ2-5; CDR3 DNA: TGCAGCGTTGATAGAGCGGGGGGAGAGACCCAGTACTTC; CDR3 protein: CSVDRAGGETQYF
clone size: NA; D gene: TRBD2; CDR3 length: 17; V gene: TRBV5-1; J gene: TRBJ2-3; CDR3 DNA: TGCGCCAGCAGCTTTTTGGGGGGGTCAAGGGCCACAGATACGCAGTATTTT; CDR3 protein: CASSFLGGSRATDTQYF
clone size: NA; D gene: NA; CDR3 length: 16; V gene: TRBV10-1; J gene: TRBJ1-1; CDR3 DNA: TGCGCCAGCAGTGGGGGGACAACGAGTTGGAACACTGAAGCTTTCTTT; CDR3 protein: CASSGGTTSWNTEAFF
clone size: NA; D gene: NA; CDR3 length: 13; V gene: TRBV6-5; J gene: TRBJ2-3; CDR3 DNA: TGTGCCAGCAGACCTATAGGCACAGATACGCAGTATTTT; CDR3 protein: CASRPIGTDTQYF
clone size: NA; D gene: NA; CDR3 length: 11; V gene: TRBV20-1; J gene: TRBJ1-2; CDR3 DNA: TGCAGTAAAGGACATTTAGATGGCTACACCTTC; CDR3 protein: CSKGHLDGYTF
clone size: once; D gene: NA; CDR3 length: 13; V gene: TRBV5-5; J gene: TRBJ2-5; CDR3 DNA: TGTGCCAGCAGCTTAGGCAGCCAGGAGGCCCAGTACTTC; CDR3 protein: CASSLGSQEAQYF